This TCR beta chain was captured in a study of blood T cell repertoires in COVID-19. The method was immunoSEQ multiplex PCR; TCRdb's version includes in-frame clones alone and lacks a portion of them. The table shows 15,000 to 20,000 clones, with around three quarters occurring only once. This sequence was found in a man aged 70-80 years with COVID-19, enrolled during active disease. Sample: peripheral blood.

The CDR3 nucleotides are TGTGCCAGCTCACCGGGACAGGGGGCTTACGAGCAGTACTTC. Residues: CASSPGQGAYEQYF. This rearrangement joins TRBV18 to TRBJ2-7; 12 nucleotides align to TRBD1. Germline-derived CDR1 and CDR2 are KGHSH and LQKENI. The CDR3 spans 14 residues. Losses at the gene ends were 3 bases for V and 4 bases for J; bases not matched to a gene: 1.